The source of this TCR beta chain is a study of CD8+ T cells in alopecia areata. Noted treatment: oral pan-JAK inhibitor, 5-10 mg twice daily. V lost 4 bases and J lost 2; bases outside the gene matches: 16. Germline lookup yields CDR1 SGHDT and CDR2 YYEEEE. The CDR3 covers 18 residues. Extracted RNA was reverse transcribed into cDNA, the sequencing template. Clones were sequenced by immunoSEQ multiplex PCR, and TCRdb holds only the in-frame ones, with some missing. This table has about 190,000 clones, about 60% appearing once. The gene calls are TRBV5-6 and TRBJ1-2, with TRBD1 matching 8 bases. The sequence was collected from a human donor with alopecia areata. The sample was CD8+ T cells sorted from blood, taken at week 24, from a patient treated with tofacitinib. The CDR3 region is CASSLRDRPTRRNYGYTF. In nucleotides, the CDR3 is TGTGCCAGCAGCCTAAGGGACAGGCCCACCCGGAGGAACTATGGCTACACCTTC. The full variable domain, completed using reference TRBV5-6 and TRBJ1-2, is DAGVTQSPTHLIKTRGQQVTLRCSPKSGHDTVSWYQQALGQGPQFIFQYYEEEERQRGNFPDRFSGHQFPNYSSELNVNALLLGDSALYLCASSLRDRPTRRNYGYTFGSGTRLTVV.